A single sample is the source of the 8 T cell receptor beta chains below, sequenced in a study of cytotoxic CD8 clonotypes in ibrutinib-treated CLL. Libraries were prepared by immunoSEQ multiplex PCR; TCRdb keeps only in-frame clonotypes and omits some of them. This table holds around 60,000 clones, approximately 57% found once. The starting material was PBMCs, obtained after 12 months of ibrutinib treatment. These receptor sequences come from a human donor with chronic lymphocytic leukemia.

V usage is TRBV19 and J usage is TRBJ2-5, with D tentatively TRBD1 (6 bases). The CDR3 totals 14 residues. The V end was cut by 1 base, the J end by 2 bases, with 8 bases between. Germline V lookup: CDR1 LNHDA, CDR2 SQIVND (reference sequence). The CDR3 sequence: CASSIAGTQETQYF. DNA for the CDR3: TGTGCCAGTAGTATAGCTGGGACACAAGAGACCCAGTACTTC.

In this sample, this clone turned up many times. V usage is TRBV7-2 and J usage is TRBJ2-2; D may be TRBD1 (5 bases). The CDR3 loop spans 16 amino acids. CDR1 is SGHTA and CDR2 is FQGNSA in the germline V gene. Between the trimmed V and J ends, which lost 1 base and 5 bases, there was a span of 14 bases. For the CDR3, the DNA is TGTGCCAGCAGCTTAGGAGTGACAGCCCTTACCGGGGAGCTGTTTTTT. Translated: CASSLGVTALTGELFF.

This sequence joins TRBV28 and TRBJ2-5; TRBD2 aligns across 7 bases. This CDR3 contains 13 residues. Per germline, CDR1 MDHEN and CDR2 SYDVKM. V was clipped by 7 bases and J by 3 bases; unmatched bases: 5. CDR3 residues: CASTERGKETQYF. For the CDR3, the DNA is TGTGCCAGCACCGAGCGGGGCAAAGAGACCCAGTACTTC.

V and J are TRBV5-5 and TRBJ2-1, with D perhaps matching TRBD1 (6 bases). The CDR3 is made up of 15 amino acids. Germline V gives CDR1 SGHKS, CDR2 YYEKEE (reference sequence). V lost 2 bases to trimming and J lost 5 bases, with 14 bases between them. The CDR3 loop is CASSLQGEGHNEQFF. The DNA for the CDR3 is TGTGCCAGCAGCTTACAGGGAGAGGGGCACAATGAGCAGTTCTTC.

V is TRBV5-1 and J is TRBJ1-5; D is unresolved. Per germline, CDR1 SGHRS and CDR2 YFSETQ. CDR3 length: 14 amino acids. Trimming stripped 0 bases from V and 4 bases from J, with 8 bases between. The CDR3 DNA reads TGCGCCAGCAGCTTGGGTGGGATTAATCAGCCCCAGCATTTT. Translating gives CASSLGGINQPQHF. The whole variable domain, filled in from reference TRBV5-1 and TRBJ1-5, reads KAGVTQTPRYLIKTRGQQVTLSCSPISGHRSVSWYQQTPGQGLQFLFEYFSETQRNKGNFPGRFSGRQFSNSRSEMNVSTLELGDSALYLCASSLGGINQPQHFGDGTRLSIL.

This clone was found once. The chain employs TRBV18 and TRBJ1-5; perhaps TRBD1 as D (6 bases). Per the germline V gene, CDR1 is KGHSH and CDR2 is LQKENI. CDR3 length: 16 amino acids. Trimming took off 4 bases at V and 0 bases at J, with 13 bases between the two ends. The CDR3 loop is CASSRDMAISNQPQHF. Written as DNA, the CDR3 is TGTGCCAGCTCACGGGACATGGCGATTAGCAATCAGCCCCAGCATTTT. The entire variable domain, with the rest obtained from reference TRBV18 and TRBJ1-5, is as follows: NAGVMQNPRHLVRRRGQEARLRCSPMKGHSHVYWYRQLPEEGLKFMVYLQKENIIDESGMPKERFSAEFPKEGPSILRIQQVVRGDSAAYFCASSRDMAISNQPQHFGDGTRLSIL.

The gene calls are TRBV6-6 and TRBJ1-6; TRBD1 might be the D (6 bases). The CDR3 runs to 15 residues. Germline loops: CDR1 MNHNY, CDR2 SVGAGI (reference sequence). Trimming shortened V by 7 bases and J by 7 bases, and 17 bases separated the two germline ends. CDR3 loop: CASKNLDRPNSPLHF. As DNA, the CDR3 is TGTGCCAGCAAGAACCTAGACAGGCCAAATTCACCCCTCCACTTT.

This clone was seen at least ten times. The rearrangement links TRBV28 to TRBJ1-2; D might be TRBD1 (5 bases). The V gene's germline CDR1 is MDHEN and CDR2 SYDVKM. The CDR3 is made up of 13 amino acids. Trimming shortened V by 4 bases and J by 4 bases, and 10 bases separated the two germline ends. CDR3 loop: CASSYDRIYGYTF. The CDR3 DNA is TGTGCCAGCAGTTACGACAGAATCTATGGCTACACCTTC.